One T cell receptor beta chain is described in this entry. Its cognate antigen is unknown. The sample's time point: newly diagnosed GD, antithyroid drugs for less than 3 months. The TCR library was made from RNA extracted from PBMCs. This specimen comes from a study of regulatory T cells in long-lasting Graves disease. V shed 8 bases and J 0 bases; nucleotides not matched to a gene: 15. The CDR3 covers 17 residues. The TCR beta library used iRepertoire HTBI primers with Arm-PCR amplification of CDR3. TCRdb re-analysed the multiplex PCR reads in MiXCR, keeping a single row per CDR3 protein. The table includes hundreds of thousands of distinct CDR3 sequences, about 16% detected once. Findings and limits, study-wide: Favored gene segments in persistent disease were TRBV28, TRBJ1-2 and TRBJ2-5.

A further study also used this sample, focusing on T cells in Graves' hyperthyroidism and ophthalmopathy. That source adds: Patients aged 18 to 65 with hyperthyroidism were newly diagnosed, with duration under 2 months.

The receptor was derived from a woman aged 35 to 59 with Graves disease. Material: peripheral blood mononuclear cells (PBMCs), obtained at new diagnosis, from a patient treated with antithyroid drugs. The rearrangement links TRBV12-3 or TRBV12-4 to TRBJ1-1; 7 bases match TRBD1. This chain's CDR3 is CASGGGGIQGMNTEAFF. The DNA for the CDR3 is TGTGCCAGCGGAGGGGGCGGCATCCAGGGAATGAACACTGAAGCTTTCTTT.